This is a list of T cell receptor beta chains from one sample in a study of shared clonotypes between healthy human individuals. Method: immunoSEQ multiplex PCR; TCRdb's copy keeps in-frame clones and lacks some. The sample lists 2.5 million or so clones; around nine tenths were seen once. The sequencing sample was made of naive CD4+ T cells sorted from blood. The source is a man in his late teens or twenties in good health. The CDR3 runs from the conserved cysteine through the conserved F or W. D genes are given only for firm matches.

d_call: TRBD1; j_call: TRBJ1-4; v_call: TRBV25-1; cdr3_aa: CASSPRDRDEKLFF
d_call: NA; j_call: TRBJ2-2; v_call: TRBV19; cdr3_aa: CASTPPRDTGELFF
d_call: TRBD2; j_call: TRBJ2-7; v_call: TRBV7-2; cdr3_aa: CASLPSSGSYEQYF
d_call: TRBD1; j_call: TRBJ1-2; v_call: TRBV7-2; cdr3_aa: CASSRDRGTNYGYTF
d_call: NA; j_call: TRBJ2-6; v_call: TRBV6-5; cdr3_aa: CASSGGAGANVLTF
d_call: TRBD2; j_call: TRBJ2-3; v_call: TRBV7-3; cdr3_aa: CASSSRGGPTDTQYF
d_call: TRBD1; j_call: TRBJ1-2; v_call: TRBV15; cdr3_aa: CATSRDRQGIRIYGYTF
d_call: NA; j_call: TRBJ2-1; v_call: TRBV29-1; cdr3_aa: CSVERVTDNEQFF
d_call: NA; j_call: TRBJ2-7; v_call: TRBV11-2; cdr3_aa: CASSFGQGPYEQYF
d_call: NA; j_call: TRBJ1-1; v_call: TRBV14; cdr3_aa: CASSQLSYTEAFF
d_call: NA; j_call: TRBJ2-3; v_call: TRBV5-6; cdr3_aa: CASTGFLEDTQYF
d_call: TRBD2; j_call: TRBJ2-7; v_call: TRBV12-5; cdr3_aa: CASGLPRGGRVSGSYEQYF
d_call: NA; j_call: TRBJ2-6; v_call: TRBV5-1; cdr3_aa: CASSLGSSPGANVLTF
d_call: TRBD1; j_call: TRBJ1-4; v_call: TRBV6-6; cdr3_aa: CASRGTGGGNEKLFF
d_call: TRBD2; j_call: TRBJ2-1; v_call: TRBV4-1; cdr3_aa: CASSQGLANEQFF
d_call: NA; j_call: TRBJ2-3; v_call: TRBV30; cdr3_aa: CAYIPGANTQYF
d_call: NA; j_call: TRBJ2-2; v_call: TRBV29-1; cdr3_aa: CSAADGEAGELFF
d_call: NA; j_call: TRBJ2-7; v_call: TRBV29-1; cdr3_aa: CSVGGHYYEQYF
d_call: NA; j_call: TRBJ1-2; v_call: TRBV7-9; cdr3_aa: CASSLNRAGYTF
d_call: NA; j_call: TRBJ2-3; v_call: TRBV5-1; cdr3_aa: CASSFSGSFGSDTQYF
d_call: TRBD1; j_call: TRBJ2-4; v_call: TRBV6-1; cdr3_aa: CASIRDRGDIQYF
d_call: NA; j_call: TRBJ2-3; v_call: TRBV28; cdr3_aa: CASSYRMGTDTQYF
d_call: NA; j_call: TRBJ1-2; v_call: TRBV30; cdr3_aa: CAWSPYRRGYTF
d_call: NA; j_call: TRBJ2-7; v_call: TRBV11-2; cdr3_aa: CASSPRRGGSLDEQYF
d_call: TRBD1; j_call: TRBJ1-5; v_call: TRBV30; cdr3_aa: CALPGQGIASNQPQHF